This TCR beta chain appears in the sequencing data of a study of T cells in Graves' hyperthyroidism and ophthalmopathy. As for the study in general: Blood was drawn when the patient was first diagnosed and still untreated.

There were TCR beta CDR3 regions amplified from RNA transcripts. TCR CDR3 regions were first amplified by RT-PCR with HTBI primers. TCRdb processed the multiplex PCR reads anew with MiXCR; each CDR3 protein has one entry. The sample lists a few hundred thousand distinct CDR3 sequences, approximately 16% occurring once. CDR3 size: 13 residues. In germline, CDR1 is SEHNR, CDR2 FQNEAQ (reference sequence). V was trimmed by 5 bases and J by 9 bases, leaving 14 bases between them. Hyperthyroidism patients were newly diagnosed, had disease duration under 2 months, and were aged 18 to 65 years. Sequences were obtained from blood. The source is a woman between 45 and 60 years old with Graves' hyperthyroidism. The chain is built from TRBV7-9 and TRBJ2-1; unclear D gene. The CDR3 DNA sequence: TGTGCCAGCAGCCCCGATGTTGGCAGTGAGCAGTTCTTC. Amino acid sequence: CASSPDVGSEQFF.